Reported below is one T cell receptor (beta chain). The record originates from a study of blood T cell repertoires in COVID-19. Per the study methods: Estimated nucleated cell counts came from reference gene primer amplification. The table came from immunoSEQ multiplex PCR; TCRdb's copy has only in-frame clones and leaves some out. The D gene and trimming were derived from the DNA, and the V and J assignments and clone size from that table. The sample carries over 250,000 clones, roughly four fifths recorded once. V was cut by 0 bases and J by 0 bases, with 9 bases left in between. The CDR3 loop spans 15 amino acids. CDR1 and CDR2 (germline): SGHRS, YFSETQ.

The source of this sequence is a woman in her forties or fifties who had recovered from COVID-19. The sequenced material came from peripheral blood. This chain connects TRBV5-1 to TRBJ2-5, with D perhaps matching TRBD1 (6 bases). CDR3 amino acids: CASSLVGTNQETQYF. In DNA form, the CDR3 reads TGCGCCAGCAGCTTGGTTGGGACAAACCAAGAGACCCAGTACTTC.